Below, one TCR beta chain is given with its context. This clone occurred a few times. Its antigen is currently not known. Base qualities were left out, and no much larger clone turns up one base away. This record comes from a study of cytomegalovirus exposure and HLA in healthy donors (TCRdb year 2017). Broadly, across the study: An earlier analysis of several hundred of the donors reported about 250 Gb of sequence data and some 100 million unique TCR beta sequences from about 200 million T cells. Among some 400 genotyped donors of the cohort, an average of approximately 220,000 unique TCR beta nucleotide sequences was sequenced per donor, of which about 18% were non-productive. A later analysis re-analyzed previously published TCR beta repertoires from several hundred donors and added high-resolution HLA genotyping to study TCR occurrence patterns. Class I and class II HLA loci were covered by the typing at four-digit resolution. Alongside the repertoire data, information on donor age, sex, ethnicity and CMV serostatus was compiled. Besides the first cohort of around 700 subjects, a separate validation cohort made up of 90 to 150 different subjects was used. Using immunosequencing, the study profiled T cell repertoires from fewer than 850 subjects and related those repertoires to cytomegalovirus serostatus. All discovery cohort repertoires had been generated on a single sequencing platform. Of the 300 to 500 genotyped donors, over 80% were placed in the genetic ancestry cluster associated with self-reported Caucasian donors. High-throughput TCR immunosequencing, statistical association of individual TCRs with disease status, and machine learning were combined to predict cytomegalovirus infection status. An early release covering 550 to 650 HLA-typed donors comprised about 320 gigabases of sequencing data and approximately 80 million unique TCR sequences. Typing coverage varied by locus: 629-630 donors for A, B, C, DRB1 and DQB1; 522 for DQA1; more than 600 for DPA1; 450 to 480 for DPB1. A later genetic analysis took genome-wide SNP genotypes for about 55% of the 666 donors and used that subset as a discovery cohort. Rather than drawing on any new phenotypic data, the later analysis identified candidate immune exposures from TCR beta sequences and the way those sequences occurred across donors. An earlier analysis of 587 of the donors applied high-throughput TCR beta sequencing to assess whether each TCR beta V gene segment acted as functional or pseudogenic. Roughly five DR-DQ haplotypes were treated as single units for association and clustering because of strong linkage in the cohort. The study aimed to test whether signatures of past pathogen exposure could be identified by cataloging public T cell receptors. Findings and caveats that apply to the study as a whole: According to a later analysis, parvovirus B19, influenza, CMV and Epstein-Barr virus appeared linked to several top co-occurrence clusters. A later analysis associated 16,951 TCR beta sequences with specific HLA alleles at a false discovery rate of 0.05. In the study, 150 to 200 TCR beta chains were listed as associated with cytomegalovirus. CMV serostatus was the only immune exposure information available for the cohort. V-gene and J-gene trimming of TCR beta chains was associated with a missense DCLRE1C variant in a later genetic analysis, and the association was replicated in an independent cohort. Across donors, most TCR sequences were observed very rarely, whereas some public TCRs were present in many individuals. Sequencing depth was assumed to be roughly uniform across donors in the presence/absence analyses, though that assumption may not hold. A later analysis found that TCR association rates varied across HLA loci, with DRB1 alleles showing the most associated TCRs and HLA-C alleles the fewest. Because some donors lacked HLA typing at each locus, the association tests relied only on the typed subset. In a later analysis, HLA-associated TCR beta chains were found to be more clonally expanded and to have lower generation probabilities than equally common non-associated chains. Linkage disequilibrium might explain the correlated functional status among segregating V segments, but an unknown experimental factor could not be ruled out. A further reported finding was that TCR beta sequences accurately predicted the HLA-A and HLA-B alleles for most subjects in the first cohort. The authors suggested that the approach could potentially be extended to other disease states and immunological phenotypes. Only TCR beta chains were sequenced in this cohort, and the absence of alpha or paired-chain data limited detectable features. In a later analysis, most CMV-associated TCR beta chains were found to appear HLA-restricted, with HLA associations seemingly driven largely by CMV exposure. A cluster of highly shared sequence variants was judged likely to represent a technical artifact of the sequencing pipeline. A later genetic analysis reported fewer N-insertions in productive TCRs among donors in an Asian-associated ancestry cluster than the approximately 670-donor mean. Strong co-occurrence of HLA alleles, especially DR and DQ, made assigning TCR associations to individual alleles difficult. The classifier was reported to diagnose cytomegalovirus status with high specificity and sensitivity in both the original cohort and the validation cohort. The earlier analysis of nearly 600 of the donors excluded seventeen rarely observed V segments, including chromosome 9 orphons, because counts were too low. In an earlier analysis of some 640 of the donors, most TCR beta V segments were observed in productive rearrangements about 87% or about 30% of the time, broadly matching IMGT annotations. Three of the identified cytomegalovirus-associated TCR beta chains were confirmed in vitro to be specific for cytomegalovirus antigens.

Library generation was performed with the immunoSEQ multiplex PCR assay. The multiplex PCR relied on a mix of 60 forward primers for TCR Vbeta segments and 13 reverse primers for TCR Jbeta segments. The CDR3 region of rearranged TCR beta genes was amplified from genomic DNA by a multiplex PCR assay. On the Illumina HiSeq System, the amplified TCR beta libraries were sequenced as 87-base-pair reads. The original methods were these. A later analysis counted about 80 million unique TCR beta chains across the 690 or so repertoires, and roughly 10 million of these chains were shared by at least two donors. A nearest-neighbor algorithm error-corrected the raw reads and collapsed the reads into unique sequences, merging closely related sequences to remove PCR and sequencing errors. CDR3 sequences were aligned to IMGT reference sequences to assign V, D and J gene segments. For a sequence to be retained, a match of at least six nucleotides was required to both a V gene segment and a J gene segment. Rearrangements were classified as productive when the CDR3 lacked stop codons and remained in frame with V and J, and all other rearrangements were classified as non-productive. CDR3 was defined by IMGT convention, running from the second conserved V-encoded cysteine to the conserved J-encoded phenylalanine. The earlier analysis of about 590 of the donors excluded sequences that lacked an unambiguous match to a single V gene segment. An earlier analysis of 550 to 650 of the donors classified V segments as functional when productive rearrangements were above 56.7% and as segregating when the standard deviation between donors was above 5%. A statistical classification framework was developed to diagnose cytomegalovirus status using the catalog of TCR beta chain sequences. A later analysis assigned V and J genes by comparing TCR nucleotide sequences with IMGT/GENE-DB human TR gene sequences. A later analysis assigned CDR3 sequences and most-parsimonious VDJ recombination scenarios with the TCRdist pipeline. In a later analysis, each TCR beta chain was defined by its CDR3 amino acid sequence together with its V-gene family, and reads lacking a unique V-gene family were excluded. A later analysis removed 550 to 700 highly shared, low-generation-probability nucleotide sequences to deal with suspected cross-contamination and a sequencing artifact. In a later analysis, a clonal expansion index was calculated for each public chain from normalized within-repertoire ranks of inferred template counts. A later analysis computed generation probabilities with a VDJ recombination model fitted to out-of-frame rearrangements, and checked the results against IGoR. Hypergeometric tests were used in a later analysis to score TCR-TCR, TCR-HLA and TCR-CMV co-occurrence, with a repertoire-size bias correction applied to the TCR pairs. To estimate false discovery rates, a later analysis permuted the HLA or CMV assignments 20 times. A later analysis grouped co-occurring TCRs with DBSCAN, adding TCRdist sequence similarity when clustering within HLA-allele-positive subsets. Repertoires with fewer than 30,000 or more than 120,000 public chains were left out of co-occurrence clustering, as were five repertoires with anomalous nucleotide sharing. TCRdb stores this immuneACCESS table with in-frame sequences only. Part of the clones is absent; in the studies checked, under half of the shortfall reflects unresolved V genes, and no reason is known for the rest. The D gene and trimming were derived from the DNA, and the V and J assignments and clone size from that table. This sample has some 200,000 clones in its table, and 8.5% to 10% of those were observed once. The ten top clones hold 1% to 1.5% of the sample.

The cohort comprised approximately 700 healthy bone marrow donors. At the time of sampling, all cohort members were nominally healthy, though unrecorded immune exposures were likely present. The donor tested CMV seropositive and was one of the 289 seropositive cohort members. A peripheral blood sample was provided by each donor, and peripheral blood mononuclear cells were used for TCR beta sequencing. The Qiagen DNeasy Blood Extraction Kit was used to extract genomic DNA from the blood cell samples. The sequenced material came from PBMCs. The clonotype originates from a woman in her twenties or thirties in good health and CMV-seropositive.

CDR3 sequence: CASSSKGLAGGAGAKNIQYF. The nucleotide sequence is TGTGCCAGCAGTTCGAAAGGACTAGCGGGAGGGGCGGGCGCCAAAAACATTCAGTACTTC. The rearrangement joined TRBV27 to TRBJ2-4, and 15 junctional nucleotides match TRBD2. CDR1 and CDR2, looked up from the germline V gene (reference sequence), are MNHEY and SMNVEV. The CDR3 numbers 20 residues from cysteine through phenylalanine. Solely the CDR3 DNA is kept, with 60 bases framed from the first base. Trimming takes 4 bases off V and 1 base off J; junction bases not matched to a gene: 11.